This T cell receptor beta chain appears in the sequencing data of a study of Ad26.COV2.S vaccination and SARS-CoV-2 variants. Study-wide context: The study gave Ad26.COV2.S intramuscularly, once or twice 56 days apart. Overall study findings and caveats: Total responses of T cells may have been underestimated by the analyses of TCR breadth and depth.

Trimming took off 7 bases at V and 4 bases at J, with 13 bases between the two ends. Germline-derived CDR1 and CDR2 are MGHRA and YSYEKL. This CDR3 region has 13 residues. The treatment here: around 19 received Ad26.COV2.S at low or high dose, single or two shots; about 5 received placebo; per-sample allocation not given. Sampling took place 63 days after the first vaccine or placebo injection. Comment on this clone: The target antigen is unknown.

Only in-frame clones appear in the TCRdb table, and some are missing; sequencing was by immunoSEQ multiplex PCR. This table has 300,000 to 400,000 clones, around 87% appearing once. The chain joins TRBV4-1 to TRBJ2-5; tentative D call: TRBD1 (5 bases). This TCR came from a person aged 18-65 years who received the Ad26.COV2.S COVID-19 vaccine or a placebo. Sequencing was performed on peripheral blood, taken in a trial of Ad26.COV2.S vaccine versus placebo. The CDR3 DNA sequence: TGCGCCAGCACCAGGGAAGGTGGAGAGACCCAGTACTTC. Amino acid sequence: CASTREGGETQYF.